This is a list of T cell receptor beta chains from one sample in a study of blood T cell repertoires in COVID-19. Clones were sequenced by immunoSEQ multiplex PCR, and TCRdb holds only the in-frame ones, with some missing. The sample has under 450,000 clones; about 90% are singletons. The sequenced sample consisted of PBMCs or T cells enriched from blood (not recorded which). Receptor source: a woman in her twenties or thirties who had recovered from COVID-19. Each CDR3 is given with its conserved first and last residue. D genes are given only for firm matches. Clone size is shown for a subset of rows, as once, few, many or a class of expanded clone.

size: few
D: NA
J: TRBJ2-1
V: TRBV5-1
DNA: TGCGCCAGCAGCCCGTCATCTAGCGCCACCTACAATGAGCAGTTCTTC
CDR3: CASSPSSSATYNEQFF

size: NA
D: TRBD1
J: TRBJ1-5
V: TRBV10-3
DNA: TGTGCCATCAGTGACCCGACAGGGGGTAGAGAGCCCCAGCATTTT
CDR3: CAISDPTGGREPQHF

size: NA
D: TRBD1
J: TRBJ1-4
V: TRBV9
DNA: TGTGCCAGCAGCGCCCAGGGGGGAACTAATGAAAAACTGTTTTTT
CDR3: CASSAQGGTNEKLFF

size: few
D: NA
J: TRBJ1-1
V: TRBV12-5
DNA: TGTGCTAGTGGTTTGGTACTCGGGCAGGGGCTCGAAAACACTGAAGCTTTCTTT
CDR3: CASGLVLGQGLENTEAFF

size: NA
D: NA
J: TRBJ1-5
V: TRBV18
DNA: TGTGCCAGCTCGCATTTGGACAGAAATAGCAATCAGCCCCAGCATTTT
CDR3: CASSHLDRNSNQPQHF

size: NA
D: NA
J: TRBJ2-3
V: TRBV18
DNA: TGTGCCAGCTCACCAGGTCGGACAGATACGCAGTATTTT
CDR3: CASSPGRTDTQYF

size: NA
D: TRBD1
J: TRBJ1-6
V: TRBV7-9
DNA: TGTGCCAGCAGCTTTACAGGGGGCGATTCACCCCTCCACTTT
CDR3: CASSFTGGDSPLHF

size: NA
D: NA
J: TRBJ2-2
V: TRBV4-1
DNA: TGCGCCAGCAGCCTGGGCCCTGAGAACACCGGGGAGCTGTTTTTT
CDR3: CASSLGPENTGELFF

size: NA
D: NA
J: TRBJ2-1
V: TRBV28
DNA: TGTGCCAGCCCTCCCTCAGGGACAGGTCGTAGCGGGGGCAAAAATGAGCAGTTCTTC
CDR3: CASPPSGTGRSGGKNEQFF

size: few
D: NA
J: TRBJ1-1
V: TRBV9
DNA: TGTGCCAGCAGCGGGGAGAGGGCTGAAGCTTTCTTT
CDR3: CASSGERAEAFF

size: NA
D: NA
J: TRBJ2-7
V: TRBV4-1
DNA: TGCGCCAGCAGCCAAGGGGAGCTATCCTACGAGCAGTACTTC
CDR3: CASSQGELSYEQYF

size: NA
D: NA
J: TRBJ2-7
V: TRBV14
DNA: TGTGCCAGCAGTCAAACAGCAGTCGAGCAGTACTTC
CDR3: CASSQTAVEQYF

size: few
D: NA
J: TRBJ2-1
V: TRBV6-5
DNA: TGTGCCAGCAGCACGGAAAACGGCGGTTCGGCTGAGCAGTTCTTC
CDR3: CASSTENGGSAEQFF

size: NA
D: NA
J: TRBJ2-5
V: TRBV4-2
DNA: TGTGCCAGCAGCCCGAAAGGAGAGGGAGGCCAAGAGACCCAGTACTTC
CDR3: CASSPKGEGGQETQYF

size: NA
D: TRBD1
J: TRBJ1-2
V: TRBV5-1
DNA: TGCGCCAGCAGCTTGGGACAGGGGGCGTCGGTAGACGGCTACACCTTC
CDR3: CASSLGQGASVDGYTF

size: NA
D: TRBD1
J: TRBJ2-5
V: TRBV6-5
DNA: TGTGCCAGCAGTTACAGGGCAGGGGGTCGAGAGACCCAGTACTTC
CDR3: CASSYRAGGRETQYF

size: few
D: TRBD1
J: TRBJ1-2
V: TRBV12-3/TRBV12-4
DNA: TGTGCCAGCAGTTTAGGGGAAGGGGGCGGCTACACCTTC
CDR3: CASSLGEGGGYTF

size: NA
D: TRBD1
J: TRBJ2-3
V: TRBV5-4
DNA: TGTGCCAGCAGCGTGACAGGGGGCGGCACAGATACGCAGTATTTT
CDR3: CASSVTGGGTDTQYF

size: NA
D: NA
J: TRBJ1-5
V: TRBV20-1
DNA: TGCAGTGCTAGTGGCGGGAGCGGTCAGCCCCAGCATTTT
CDR3: CSASGGSGQPQHF

size: NA
D: TRBD1
J: TRBJ1-1
V: TRBV2
DNA: TGTGCCAGTACAGGGGGGGTGAACACTGAAGCTTTCTTT
CDR3: CASTGGVNTEAFF

size: once
D: TRBD1
J: TRBJ1-2
V: TRBV7-2
DNA: TGTGCCAGCAGCTTACAGGGGGTTCACGTTACCTATGGCTACACCTTC
CDR3: CASSLQGVHVTYGYTF

size: NA
D: NA
J: TRBJ2-1
V: TRBV29-1
DNA: TGCAGCGTAGGGGTCAGGGCGTATCTTGAGCAGTTCTTC
CDR3: CSVGVRAYLEQFF

size: NA
D: NA
J: TRBJ2-1
V: TRBV27
DNA: TGTGCCAGCAGTTTAAGGGGGACGGAACGCACAAGGGTAAAAGGTGAGCAGTTCTTC
CDR3: CASSLRGTERTRVKGEQFF

size: once
D: TRBD1
J: TRBJ2-2
V: TRBV19
DNA: TGTGCCAGTAGTACACACCAGTCCCCGCAGGGGGCCGGGGAGCTGTTTTTT
CDR3: CASSTHQSPQGAGELFF

size: NA
D: NA
J: TRBJ1-2
V: TRBV19
DNA: TGTGCCAGTAGTATAGGTCCCCACAGAGTGCCACGTGGCGGCTACACCTTC
CDR3: CASSIGPHRVPRGGYTF

size: NA
D: NA
J: TRBJ2-7
V: TRBV27
DNA: TGTGCCAGCAGTTTGGCCAGGGCATCCTACGAGCAGTACTTC
CDR3: CASSLARASYEQYF

size: many
D: TRBD2
J: TRBJ2-1
V: TRBV6-1
DNA: TGTGCCAGCAGTGAGGAAGCGGGAGGGGGGCATGAGCAGTTCTTC
CDR3: CASSEEAGGGHEQFF